This T cell receptor (beta chain) appears in the sequencing data of a study of a mutant IDH1 vaccine in newly diagnosed glioma. On the study more broadly: Males made up 62.5% and females around 38% of treated patients, whose mean age was around 41 years.

The protocol was immunoSEQ multiplex PCR, while the TCRdb copy is restricted to in-frame clones and leaves out a portion. The profile covers under 75,000 clones, with more than 85% appearing a single time and around 2.5% taken by the ten largest. The CDR3 is made up of 14 amino acids. CDR1 and CDR2 from the germline V gene are MGHRA and YSYEKL. The ends were cut back, 0 bases at V and 4 bases at J, with 9 bases in the middle. Time point described: baseline, week 1 (first vaccination visit). Stated treatment: pre-vaccination baseline after standard-of-care therapy. The chain uses TRBV4-1 and TRBJ1-1; D perhaps matches TRBD1 (5 bases). This receptor was identified in a man in his fifties with glioma. The specimen comprised PBMCs, sampled from a glioma patient treated with radiotherapy, temozolomide or both. The CDR3 reads CASSQEPRGTEAFF. For the CDR3, the DNA is TGCGCCAGCAGCCAAGAGCCAAGGGGCACTGAAGCTTTCTTT.